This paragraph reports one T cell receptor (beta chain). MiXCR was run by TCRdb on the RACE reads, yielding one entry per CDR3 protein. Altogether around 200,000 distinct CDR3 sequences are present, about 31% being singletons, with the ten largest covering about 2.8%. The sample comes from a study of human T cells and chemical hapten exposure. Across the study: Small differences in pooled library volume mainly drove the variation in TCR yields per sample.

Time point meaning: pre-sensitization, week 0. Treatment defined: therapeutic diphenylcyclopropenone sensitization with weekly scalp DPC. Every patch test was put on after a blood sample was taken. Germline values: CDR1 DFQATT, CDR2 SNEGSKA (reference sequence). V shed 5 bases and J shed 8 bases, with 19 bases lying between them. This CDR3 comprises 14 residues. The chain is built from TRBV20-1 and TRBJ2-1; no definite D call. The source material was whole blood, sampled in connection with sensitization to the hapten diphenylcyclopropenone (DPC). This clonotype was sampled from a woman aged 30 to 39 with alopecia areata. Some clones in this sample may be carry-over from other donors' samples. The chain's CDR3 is CSAPDASTVDEQFF. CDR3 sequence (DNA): TGCAGTGCTCCGGACGCCAGTACCGTCGATGAGCAGTTCTTC.